The rows below give T cell receptor beta chains drawn from one sample of a study of cytomegalovirus exposure and HLA in healthy donors. The table came from immunoSEQ multiplex PCR; TCRdb's copy has only in-frame clones and leaves some out. The table shows roughly 120,000 clones, with about 80% occurring only once. The source material was PBMCs. The receptors were gathered from a woman between 35 and 50 years old in good health and CMV-seropositive. Each CDR3 is given with its conserved first and last residue. The D gene is left open where the match is weak. A clone size is listed for some rows: how often the clone was seen (once, few, many), or a class if it is expanded.

NA	TRBV7-7	NA	TRBJ1-1	TGTGCTAGCAGCTTAGACAGAAACACTGAAGCTTTCTTT	CASSLDRNTEAFF
once	TRBV6-4	TRBD2	TRBJ2-3	TGTGCCAGCAGTGACGTAGCGGGAGCCACAGATACGCAGTATTTT	CASSDVAGATDTQYF
NA	TRBV10-3	TRBD1	TRBJ2-5	TGTGCCATCAGTGGGGGGGACAGGGGTAAAGAGACCCAGTACTTC	CAISGGDRGKETQYF
NA	TRBV6-4	TRBD2	TRBJ2-1	TGTGCCAGCAGTGACTCGACTAGCGGGTCTACCTACAATGAGCAGTTCTTC	CASSDSTSGSTYNEQFF
NA	TRBV27	NA	TRBJ2-2	TGTGCCAGCAGTTCAATTAACACCGGGGAGCTGTTTTTT	CASSSINTGELFF
NA	TRBV6-1	TRBD2	TRBJ2-1	TGTGCCAGCAGAGCCGGGACTAGCAGTTACAATGAGCAGTTCTTC	CASRAGTSSYNEQFF
NA	TRBV15	TRBD1	TRBJ1-6	TGTGCCACCAGCAGAGAAAGGGACAGCAATTCACCCCTCCACTTT	CATSRERDSNSPLHF
NA	TRBV7-8	TRBD1	TRBJ1-5	TGTGCCAGCAGCCTATATATGGACAGGAAAAATCAGCCCCAGCATTTT	CASSLYMDRKNQPQHF
NA	TRBV6-1	TRBD1	TRBJ1-1	TGTGCCAGCAGTGAAACTGGGGCAGGGGGCACTGAAGCTTTCTTT	CASSETGAGGTEAFF
NA	TRBV5-8	NA	TRBJ1-1	TGTGCCAGCAGCCTCCAGGGCGGCACTGAAGCTTCCTTT	CASSLQGGTEASF
few	TRBV6-5	NA	TRBJ1-1	TGTGCCACCGGAACAGGTGAAGCTTTCTTT	CATGTGEAFF
NA	TRBV6-9	TRBD2	TRBJ2-1	TGTGCCAGCAGTTCATTAGCAACCGGGACTAGCGGGTTAAGCTCCTACAATGAGCAGTTCTTC	CASSSLATGTSGLSSYNEQFF
NA	TRBV14	TRBD2	TRBJ2-1	TGTGCCAGCAGCCAAGTTCTCGGGAGGGATGAGCAGTTCTTC	CASSQVLGRDEQFF
NA	TRBV29-1	TRBD1	TRBJ1-1	TGCAGCGTCCGGAGAGGGGGCAACACTGAAGCTTTCTTT	CSVRRGGNTEAFF
NA	TRBV6-4	TRBD2	TRBJ2-3	TGTGCCAGCGCTCGGGGGGATAGCACAGATACGCAGTATTTT	CASARGDSTDTQYF
NA	TRBV7-9	NA	TRBJ2-7	TGTGCCAGCAGCTTAGTCGGGGGTAGGGAGACTTTTTCCTTC	CASSLVGGRETFSF
NA	TRBV13	NA	TRBJ2-5	TGTGCCAGCAGCCCGAGGGCAGGCCAAGAGACCCAGTACTTC	CASSPRAGQETQYF
NA	TRBV2	TRBD2	TRBJ2-5	TGTGCCAGCAGTGTAGCGGGAGTTGGAGAGACCCAGTACTTC	CASSVAGVGETQYF
few	TRBV4-1	NA	TRBJ1-4	TGCGCCAGCAGCCAATTGGGAGCTGAAAAACTGTTTTTT	CASSQLGAEKLFF
NA	TRBV28	NA	TRBJ2-5	TGTGCCAGCAGTTCAAGGGGGCAGGGGGGCGAGACCCAGTACTTC	CASSSRGQGGETQYF
NA	TRBV19	TRBD1	TRBJ1-1	TGTGCCAGTAATAGAAACAGGGGTGACACTGAAGCTTTCTTT	CASNRNRGDTEAFF
NA	TRBV5-1	TRBD2	TRBJ2-5	TGCGCCAGCAGGCCCCTCCCTAGCGGGGGCCAAGAGACCCAGTACTTC	CASRPLPSGGQETQYF
NA	TRBV5-1	TRBD1	TRBJ1-6	TGCGCCACTACGGCCGGGACAGGGAGTTCACCCCTCCACTTT	CATTAGTGSSPLHF
few	TRBV12-5	NA	TRBJ2-3	TGTGCAGCTACAGGGTCGGATACGCAGTATTTT	CAATGSDTQYF
NA	TRBV7-9	NA	TRBJ2-3	TGTGCCAGCAGCTTAGCGAACAAAGATACGCAGTATTTT	CASSLANKDTQYF
once	TRBV19	TRBD1	TRBJ1-6	TGTGCCAGTAGTATAGTTATACGACCGGGACAGTATTCACCCCTCCACTTT	CASSIVIRPGQYSPLHF
NA	TRBV9	TRBD1	TRBJ2-3	TGTGCCAGCAGCAGAGGGGACAGGGTCACAGATACGCAGTATTTT	CASSRGDRVTDTQYF